A selection of T cell receptor beta chains follows, all from one sample in a study of cytomegalovirus exposure and HLA in healthy donors. Repertoires were generated with immunoSEQ multiplex PCR, while TCRdb's copy carries only in-frame clones and drops some. Among some 150,000 clones, 82% were seen once, and the ten largest hold about 10%. Sequenced sample: PBMCs. Source of these receptors: a man aged 45-65 years in good health and CMV-seropositive. Each CDR3 is given with its conserved first and last residue. A D gene is named only where the DNA matches it firmly. Expanded clones get a size class; other rows say once, few or many, or leave the size out.

d_gene: TRBD2
j_gene: TRBJ2-1
v_gene: TRBV28
abundance: .
CDR3aa: CSTSGLANEQFF
CDR3nt: TGTTCCACCTCTGGACTAGCCAATGAGCAGTTCTTC

d_gene: .
j_gene: TRBJ1-5
v_gene: TRBV5-1
abundance: .
CDR3aa: CASSLSGDSNQPQHF
CDR3nt: TGCGCCAGCAGCCTATCAGGGGATAGCAATCAGCCCCAGCATTTT

d_gene: .
j_gene: TRBJ2-1
v_gene: TRBV11-2
abundance: .
CDR3aa: CASGGSRGIYNEQFF
CDR3nt: TGTGCCAGCGGGGGGAGCAGGGGGATTTACAATGAGCAGTTCTTC

d_gene: .
j_gene: TRBJ1-5
v_gene: TRBV5-8
abundance: .
CDR3aa: CASSFGRGQPQHF
CDR3nt: TGTGCCAGCAGCTTTGGCCGGGGACAGCCCCAGCATTTT

d_gene: TRBD1
j_gene: TRBJ1-1
v_gene: TRBV7-9
abundance: .
CDR3aa: CASRGQGANTEAFF
CDR3nt: TGTGCCAGCAGGGGACAGGGGGCGAACACTGAAGCTTTCTTT

d_gene: .
j_gene: TRBJ1-4
v_gene: TRBV19
abundance: .
CDR3aa: CASSIGPTNEKLFF
CDR3nt: TGTGCCAGTAGTATAGGGCCAACTAATGAAAAACTGTTTTTT

d_gene: .
j_gene: TRBJ1-2
v_gene: TRBV6-1
abundance: .
CDR3aa: CASSQETKNYGYTF
CDR3nt: TGTGCCAGCAGTCAGGAAACGAAAAACTATGGCTACACCTTC

d_gene: TRBD2
j_gene: TRBJ2-1
v_gene: TRBV19
abundance: once
CDR3aa: CASTGGAGGYNEQFF
CDR3nt: TGTGCCAGTACGGGGGGAGCGGGGGGCTACAATGAGCAGTTCTTC

d_gene: TRBD1
j_gene: TRBJ1-1
v_gene: TRBV19
abundance: .
CDR3aa: CATLRDRDWTEAFF
CDR3nt: TGTGCCACTCTAAGAGACAGGGATTGGACTGAAGCTTTCTTT

d_gene: .
j_gene: TRBJ2-5
v_gene: TRBV7-7
abundance: .
CDR3aa: CASSHSKGQETQYF
CDR3nt: TGTGCTAGCAGCCACTCCAAGGGGCAAGAGACCCAGTACTTC

d_gene: .
j_gene: TRBJ2-3
v_gene: TRBV6-6
abundance: .
CDR3aa: CASSPTDTQYF
CDR3nt: TGTGCCAGCAGCCCGACAGATACGCAGTATTTT

d_gene: .
j_gene: TRBJ1-6
v_gene: TRBV28
abundance: .
CDR3aa: CATFRDWSLNSPLHF
CDR3nt: TGTGCCACGTTCAGGGATTGGTCGCTCAATTCACCCCTCCACTTT

d_gene: TRBD2
j_gene: TRBJ2-7
v_gene: TRBV5-1
abundance: few
CDR3aa: CASRITSGSDEQYF
CDR3nt: TGCGCCAGCAGGATAACTAGCGGGAGCGACGAGCAGTACTTC

d_gene: TRBD1
j_gene: TRBJ1-6
v_gene: TRBV4-3
abundance: .
CDR3aa: CASKGTGNFSPLHF
CDR3nt: TGCGCCAGCAAGGGGACAGGGAATTTTTCACCCCTCCACTTT

d_gene: TRBD2
j_gene: TRBJ2-1
v_gene: TRBV4-2
abundance: .
CDR3aa: CASSQEVEISGGAAEQFF
CDR3nt: TGTGCCAGCAGCCAAGAGGTCGAGATAAGCGGGGGGGCGGCTGAGCAGTTCTTC

d_gene: TRBD1
j_gene: TRBJ1-3
v_gene: TRBV19
abundance: .
CDR3aa: CASSSDRGSFSGNTIYF
CDR3nt: TGTGCCAGTAGTTCGGACAGGGGGAGTTTCTCTGGAAACACCATATATTTT

d_gene: TRBD2
j_gene: TRBJ2-2
v_gene: TRBV5-4
abundance: .
CDR3aa: CASSPSATSGTVGELFF
CDR3nt: TGTGCCAGCAGCCCTAGCGCGACTAGCGGGACGGTTGGGGAGCTGTTTTTT

d_gene: TRBD1
j_gene: TRBJ1-4
v_gene: TRBV19
abundance: .
CDR3aa: CASSEQGASEKLFF
CDR3nt: TGTGCCAGTAGCGAACAGGGGGCGAGTGAAAAACTGTTTTTT

d_gene: .
j_gene: TRBJ1-2
v_gene: TRBV28
abundance: few
CDR3aa: CASSLDYRASYGYTF
CDR3nt: TGTGCCAGCAGTTTAGATTACAGGGCTAGCTATGGCTACACCTTC

d_gene: .
j_gene: TRBJ2-1
v_gene: TRBV4-3
abundance: few
CDR3aa: CASSQDRPSPLSEQFF
CDR3nt: TGCGCCAGCAGCCAAGATCGTCCTAGCCCTCTCAGTGAGCAGTTCTTC

d_gene: .
j_gene: TRBJ2-1
v_gene: TRBV14
abundance: .
CDR3aa: CASSLWTGSSYNEQFF
CDR3nt: TGTGCCAGCAGCCTTTGGACTGGGAGCTCCTACAATGAGCAGTTCTTC

d_gene: .
j_gene: TRBJ2-2
v_gene: TRBV29-1
abundance: .
CDR3aa: CSGRDSTGELFF
CDR3nt: TGCAGCGGACGGGACTCCACCGGGGAGCTGTTTTTT

d_gene: TRBD1
j_gene: TRBJ2-5
v_gene: TRBV10-3
abundance: .
CDR3aa: CAISPSAPEETGESQETQYF
CDR3nt: TGTGCCATCAGCCCCTCGGCCCCGGAGGAGACAGGGGAGAGCCAAGAGACCCAGTACTTC

d_gene: TRBD2
j_gene: TRBJ2-7
v_gene: TRBV7-9
abundance: few
CDR3aa: CASSPGGRPPTEQYF
CDR3nt: TGCGCCAGCAGCCCTGGCGGGAGGCCCCCAACCGAGCAGTACTTC

d_gene: .
j_gene: TRBJ1-2
v_gene: TRBV14
abundance: .
CDR3aa: CASSQDLRTPVDGYTF
CDR3nt: TGTGCCAGCAGCCAAGATCTTAGGACACCCGTGGATGGCTACACCTTC

d_gene: TRBD1
j_gene: TRBJ2-5
v_gene: TRBV5-1
abundance: .
CDR3aa: CASSWTQGRGETQYF
CDR3nt: TGCGCCAGCAGCTGGACACAGGGGAGAGGTGAGACCCAGTACTTC

d_gene: TRBD1
j_gene: TRBJ1-1
v_gene: TRBV6-5
abundance: .
CDR3aa: CASSDRTGTEAFF
CDR3nt: TGTGCCAGCAGTGACCGGACAGGGACTGAAGCTTTCTTT

d_gene: .
j_gene: TRBJ2-7
v_gene: TRBV28
abundance: .
CDR3aa: CARDYFYEQYF
CDR3nt: TGTGCCAGGGACTACTTCTACGAGCAGTACTTC

d_gene: TRBD1
j_gene: TRBJ1-2
v_gene: TRBV10-3
abundance: .
CDR3aa: CAITPGGGASGYTF
CDR3nt: TGTGCCATCACCCCAGGAGGGGGCGCATCGGGCTACACCTTC

d_gene: .
j_gene: TRBJ2-7
v_gene: TRBV19
abundance: .
CDR3aa: CASSRGQRNGEQYF
CDR3nt: TGTGCCAGTAGTCGCGGACAGAGAAATGGGGAGCAGTACTTC

d_gene: .
j_gene: TRBJ2-7
v_gene: TRBV28
abundance: .
CDR3aa: CATQLEREQYF
CDR3nt: TGTGCCACCCAGTTAGAGCGCGAGCAGTACTTC

d_gene: TRBD1
j_gene: TRBJ1-4
v_gene: TRBV30
abundance: .
CDR3aa: CASGTAEKLFF
CDR3nt: TGTGCCTCCGGGACAGCTGAAAAACTGTTTTTT

d_gene: .
j_gene: TRBJ2-2
v_gene: TRBV18
abundance: .
CDR3aa: CASSPPSGARNTGELFF
CDR3nt: TGTGCCAGCTCACCACCTTCAGGGGCGAGAAACACCGGGGAGCTGTTTTTT

d_gene: TRBD2
j_gene: TRBJ2-5
v_gene: TRBV5-4
abundance: .
CDR3aa: CASSFGLAGEETQYF
CDR3nt: TGTGCCAGCAGCTTTGGACTAGCGGGAGAAGAGACCCAGTACTTC

d_gene: TRBD2
j_gene: TRBJ2-1
v_gene: TRBV7-2
abundance: .
CDR3aa: CASSHQRELLFF
CDR3nt: TGTGCCAGCAGCCACCAGCGGGAGTTATTGTTCTTC

d_gene: .
j_gene: TRBJ2-7
v_gene: TRBV4-1
abundance: .
CDR3aa: CASSQVVGSLTYEQYF
CDR3nt: TGCGCCAGCAGCCAAGTAGTCGGGAGTCTGACCTACGAGCAGTACTTC

d_gene: TRBD1
j_gene: TRBJ1-3
v_gene: TRBV15
abundance: .
CDR3aa: CATSSWDSSGNTIYF
CDR3nt: TGTGCCACCAGCAGTTGGGACAGCTCTGGAAACACCATATATTTT

d_gene: TRBD2
j_gene: TRBJ2-2
v_gene: TRBV6-1
abundance: once
CDR3aa: CASSEVLAGGGTGELFF
CDR3nt: TGTGCCAGCAGTGAAGTGCTAGCGGGCGGTGGCACCGGGGAGCTGTTTTTT

d_gene: .
j_gene: TRBJ2-3
v_gene: TRBV7-2
abundance: .
CDR3aa: CASSSVGGRDTQYF
CDR3nt: TGTGCCAGCAGCTCCGTGGGGGGTAGAGATACGCAGTATTTT

d_gene: .
j_gene: TRBJ1-1
v_gene: TRBV7-9
abundance: .
CDR3aa: CSSSRAAGQNTEAFF
CDR3nt: TGTTCCAGCAGCCGAGCCGCAGGACAGAACACTGAAGCTTTCTTT

d_gene: TRBD2
j_gene: TRBJ2-3
v_gene: TRBV7-9
abundance: once
CDR3aa: CASSPIPAGGTGDTQYF
CDR3nt: TGTGCCAGCAGCCCAATCCCAGCGGGGGGGACTGGAGATACGCAGTATTTT

d_gene: TRBD2
j_gene: TRBJ2-7
v_gene: TRBV6-1
abundance: .
CDR3aa: CASREPGGVDYQYF
CDR3nt: TGTGCCAGCAGGGAACCGGGGGGTGTGGATTACCAGTACTTC

d_gene: .
j_gene: TRBJ1-6
v_gene: TRBV7-2
abundance: .
CDR3aa: CASSLGAGHNSPLHF
CDR3nt: TGTGCCAGCAGCTTAGGGGCAGGGCATAATTCACCCCTCCACTTT

d_gene: TRBD2
j_gene: TRBJ2-5
v_gene: TRBV4-3
abundance: .
CDR3aa: CASSQDTTSGRVGETQYF
CDR3nt: TGCGCCAGCAGCCAAGATACGACTAGCGGGAGGGTAGGAGAGACCCAGTACTTC

d_gene: .
j_gene: TRBJ1-1
v_gene: TRBV19
abundance: .
CDR3aa: CASSVSMNTEAFF
CDR3nt: TGTGCCAGTAGTGTTTCTATGAACACTGAAGCTTTCTTT